The rows below give T cell receptor beta chains drawn from one sample of a study of beta chain features in type 1 diabetes. Here immunoSEQ multiplex PCR was the method, and the copy in TCRdb shows in-frame clones only, minus some. The sample has about 340,000 clones, approximately 13% seen once. Specimen: naive CD4+ T cells from blood. All receptors derive from a woman under 30 with type 1 diabetes. Both conserved end residues are part of each CDR3. Each record gives: CDR3 protein, V gene, J gene, clone size. The size field is filled for only some rows; it gives once, few, many or a size class.

CSVEGGGLGEKLFF	TRBV29-1	TRBJ1-4	few
CASSVEGTGSYEQYF	TRBV9	TRBJ2-7	few
CASSLLAGGSTDTQYF	TRBV7-7	TRBJ2-3	few
CATRTGGQPQHF	TRBV27	TRBJ1-5	few
CASSLTGGNTGELFF	TRBV11-2	TRBJ2-2	-
CATALSTTADEQFF	TRBV6-5	TRBJ2-1	-
CASSSRERNEQFF	TRBV7-9	TRBJ2-1	few
CASSSRRDTGLGEKLFF	TRBV7-9	TRBJ1-4	few
CASSYRGVNTEAFF	TRBV13	TRBJ1-1	few
CASSVGSGRETQYF	TRBV9	TRBJ2-5	-
CAWSARGDTQYF	TRBV30	TRBJ2-3	-
CASSSWTASSYNEQFF	TRBV5-1	TRBJ2-1	once
CASGRLGANVLTF	TRBV28	TRBJ2-6	few
CAWEGAGAYNEQFF	TRBV30	TRBJ2-1	-
CASSPDRVGGYTF	TRBV7-6	TRBJ1-2	few
CASSVETSGYEQFF	TRBV9	TRBJ2-1	-
CASSPKTGRVAFF	TRBV27	TRBJ2-1	-
CASSAQGGSYNEQFF	TRBV9	TRBJ2-1	few
CASSPDFLAKNIQYF	TRBV6-5	TRBJ2-4	once
CASSLVEGGATPEQFF	TRBV5-1	TRBJ2-1	-
CAWSVLVGGLYEQFF	TRBV30	TRBJ2-1	few
CASSQDEASEAYEQYF	TRBV4-2	TRBJ2-7	-
CAWSAENEQFF	TRBV30	TRBJ2-1	few
CASSWRTDQETQYF	TRBV7-9	TRBJ2-5	-
CASRLGTGRASGANVLTF	TRBV2	TRBJ2-6	few
CASSIGGLLDEQYF	TRBV5-1	TRBJ2-7	few
CAVGGDSNQPQHF	TRBV7-8	TRBJ1-5	-
CSVIDRVPTGELFF	TRBV29-1	TRBJ2-2	few